This T cell receptor (beta chain) was recovered during a study of blood T cell repertoires in COVID-19. Study details: The analysed material was cDNA or gDNA that came from T cells, B-cell-depleted T cells, or PBMCs.

This clone was counted a few times. Trimming at V came to 2 bases and at J to 4 bases, leaving 6 bases not matched to a gene. Germline V gives CDR1 SGDLS, CDR2 YYNGEE. The CDR3 has 16 amino acids. Source study methods: Quantification of nucleated cells was approximated via reference gene primer amplification. Sequencing was performed with immunoSEQ multiplex PCR; in TCRdb, only in-frame clones are kept and a portion is missing. V, J and clone size are taken as reported in that table, and D and trimming were inferred from the DNA itself. The repertoire holds 200,000 to 250,000 clones, about 84% seen once, with around 2% in the top ten. Clinical history as reported by participants underpinned cohort assignment. The study counted Cohort 3 donors as recovered given two negative PCRs, clearance, or symptom resolution.

This clonotype was sampled from a woman aged 45 to 65 who had recovered from COVID-19. The rearrangement uses TRBV9 and TRBJ2-1; 10 positions match TRBD2. The sequencing sample was made of PBMCs or T cells enriched from blood (not recorded which). This CDR3 reads CASSVSGGTNYNEQFF. CDR3 sequence (DNA): TGTGCCAGCAGCGTTAGCGGGGGGACAAATTACAATGAGCAGTTCTTC.